This T cell receptor (beta chain) was captured by sequencing in a study of blood T cells in healthy people across ages (dated by TCRdb to the mid-2010s). About the full investigation: In model experiments, roughly one uniquely barcoded TCR beta cDNA molecule per two T cells was captured by template switching. To track age-related changes in TCR beta repertoire diversity, the study relied on deep sequencing normalized with unique cDNA molecular identifiers. Four age groups were formed from the donors: young (average about 15 years), middle-aged (approximately 41), aged (approximately 60) and long-lived (around 82). To avoid experimental bias, donors of different ages were randomly spread across the sequencing lanes. The study analyzed two additional independent replicas of 1 million unique cDNA reads from the same blood draw for two donors, one aged 18 to 30 and one aged 80 or older. Broader findings and caveats from the paper: As age increased, observed TCR beta diversity per million T cells dropped in a roughly linear way, and a significant reduction was already evident by age roughly 40. Total diversity estimates from one million sequenced T cells were considered lower bounds and underestimates. Donor CMV infection status was unknown, potentially confounding age-related changes in expanded clonotypes. There was a strong correlation between observed TCR beta diversity and the percentage of naive T cells measured by flow cytometry. Conclusive comparison of naive and antigen-experienced compartments was prevented by the profiling of bulk unsorted PBMCs. Compared with the aged group, the long-lived group had more naive CD4+ T cells, fewer expanded clones and increased TCR diversity, suggesting age selection.

Concerning this clonotype: It has no known antigen specificity. No quality values exist for individual bases; no much larger clone is one base distant.

Donors were 30 to 45 systemically healthy Caucasian individuals from Russia aged roughly 6 to 100 years. Roughly 11 milliliters of peripheral blood were drawn from each donor into EDTA-treated Vacutainer tubes. Ficoll-Paque density-gradient centrifugation was used to isolate PBMCs, with at least 6.5 million per sample. Total RNA, at least 5 micrograms per sample, was extracted from PBMCs with Trizol reagent. For every donor, flow cytometry on a PBMC aliquot measured the percentage of naive CD45RAhigh/CD27high T cells. Preparation of the library involved 5' RACE. The sequencer was an Illumina HiSeq 2500. A second PCR of roughly 7 to 12 cycles was run with a J-beta primer mix and a sample-barcoded 5' primer. Each TCR beta cDNA molecule received a unique molecular identifier from a template-switch 5' adaptor carrying 12 random nucleotides. Each sample yielded at least 3 million CDR3-containing paired-end reads. First-strand cDNA was synthesized from all RNA with the Mint cDNA synthesis kit, primed by a TRBC-specific oligonucleotide. After uracil-DNA glycosylase treatment, a first 18-cycle PCR used universal primers M1SS and BC2_uni_R on all cDNA. Regarding the original processing steps: For normalization, 1 million high-quality reads, each with a distinct molecular identifier, were randomly selected from each sample. Instead of being binned into consensus sequences, reads with shared molecular identifiers were discarded. MiTCR, set to a Q25 quality threshold and the strictest error-elimination algorithm, was used for CDR3 identification, clonotype clustering and error correction. Lower-bound total TCR beta diversity was estimated with a nonparametric unseen species model using Euler transformation. TCRdb trimmed the raw reads at Q25, called clones with MiXCR and kept productive beta chains. Rows are combined by CDR3 protein, so each entry shows the most common genes and DNA. These V and J calls originate from TCRdb's pipeline instead of the authors' own analysis. The sample data list 600,000 to 650,000 distinct CDR3 sequences, and around three fifths of these were observed just once. The ten largest clonotypes hold roughly 34% of the sample.

CDR1 and CDR2 are drawn from the germline V gene: MDHEN, SYDVKM. Its CDR3 holds 15 amino acids, cysteine through phenylalanine. Just the 45-base CDR3 DNA is kept, in frame starting at base 1. V and J lose 3 bases and 2 bases, and a span of 8 bases separates them. This sequence uses TRBV28 and TRBJ1-6, with the identity of the D gene unclear. The material sequenced was blood. This TCR came from a man between 60 and 70 years old in good health. The DNA is TGTGCCAGCAGTTTCGACGGTCCCTATAATTCACCCCTCCACTTT. It specifies CASSFDGPYNSPLHF. Where the CDR3 stops, the reference TRBV28 and TRBJ1-6 genes take over; the full variable domain is DVKVTQSSRYLVKRTGEKVFLECVQDMDHENMFWYRQDPGLGLRLIYFSYDVKMKEKGDIPEGYSVSREKKERFSLILESASTNQTSMYLCASSFDGPYNSPLHFGNGTRLTVT.